This TCR beta chain was found in a study of cytomegalovirus exposure and HLA in healthy donors. Study information: The roughly 110 validation repertoires were produced on the same platform as the 550 to 700 repertoires of the first cohort. This was reported in a later analysis. Findings and limits, study-wide: Published work reported that the classifier diagnosed cytomegalovirus status with high specificity and sensitivity. The study flagged roughly 150 TCR beta chains as cytomegalovirus-associated.

The donors were members of the validation cohort comprising about 130 subjects, separate from the roughly 690-subject first cohort. This clone has only one observation. The antigen is unknown. Data came from immunoSEQ multiplex PCR; TCRdb stores just in-frame clones and leaves some out. Found here are fewer than 250,000 clones, around nine tenths of them singletons; the top ten hold 2% to 2.5%. Germline assignment: CDR1 LNHNV and CDR2 YYDKDF (reference sequence). The CDR3 covers 15 residues. Trimming took off 0 bases at V and 6 bases at J, with 14 bases between the two ends. This TCR derives from a woman in her late teens or twenties in good health and CMV-seropositive. The chain couples TRBV15 to TRBJ1-2; no reliable D call. What was sequenced was PBMCs. The CDR3 nucleotides read TGTGCCACCAGCAGAGATCGGCGAGGGATTAATGGCTACACCTTC. The encoded protein is CATSRDRRGINGYTF.